This T cell receptor beta chain was observed in a study of cytomegalovirus exposure and HLA in healthy donors. Study context: Findings of an earlier analysis included 117 million unique TCR beta sequences from 180 million or so T cells.

Findings and caveats of the study: Available immune exposure information covered CMV serostatus only.

A note on this clone: No antigen is known for it.

13 Jbeta primers and 60 Vbeta primers were used for the PCR. Using immunoSEQ multiplex PCR, the repertoire was profiled, and TCRdb retains in-frame clones only, with some absent. The profile shows 110,000 to 150,000 clones, 78% of them singletons. The sequence came from a male donor in good health and CMV-seronegative. Sequenced material: PBMCs.

The CDR3 DNA follows: TGTGCCAGCAGTTTAGTCGGCGGCGGCACAGATACGCAGTATTTT. It specifies CASSLVGGGTDTQYF. This chain connects TRBV27 to TRBJ2-3; D uncertain. Trimming took off 2 bases at V and 1 base at J, with 10 bases between the two ends. The CDR3 length is 15 residues. Germline-derived CDR1 and CDR2 are MNHEY and SMNVEV (reference sequence).